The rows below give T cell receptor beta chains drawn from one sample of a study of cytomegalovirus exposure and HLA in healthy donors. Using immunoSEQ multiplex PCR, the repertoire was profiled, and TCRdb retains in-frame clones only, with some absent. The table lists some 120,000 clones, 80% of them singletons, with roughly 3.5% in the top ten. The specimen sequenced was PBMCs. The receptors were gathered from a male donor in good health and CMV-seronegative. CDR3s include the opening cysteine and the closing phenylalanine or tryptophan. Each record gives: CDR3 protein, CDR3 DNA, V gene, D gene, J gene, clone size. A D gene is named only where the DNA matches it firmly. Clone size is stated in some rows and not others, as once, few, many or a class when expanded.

CDR3: CSSSPGTGLDTQYF
DNA: TGTTCCAGCAGCCCCGGGACAGGGTTGGATACGCAGTATTTT
V: TRBV7-9
D: TRBD1
J: TRBJ2-3
size: NA

CDR3: CASSPGGGNIQYF
DNA: TGCGCCAGCAGCCCTGGCGGGGGAAACATTCAGTACTTC
V: TRBV5-1
D: TRBD2
J: TRBJ2-4
size: NA

CDR3: CARKGAFYGYTF
DNA: TGTGCCCGGAAAGGGGCCTTCTATGGCTACACCTTC
V: TRBV30
D: NA
J: TRBJ1-2
size: NA

CDR3: CASRKGQPNQPQHF
DNA: TGTGCCAGCAGAAAGGGACAGCCCAATCAGCCCCAGCATTTT
V: TRBV27
D: TRBD1
J: TRBJ1-5
size: NA

CDR3: CAWSVYLLAGGGSEQFF
DNA: TGTGCCTGGAGTGTCTATTTACTAGCGGGAGGGGGCAGTGAGCAGTTCTTC
V: TRBV30
D: TRBD2
J: TRBJ2-1
size: NA

CDR3: CASRAFGQEKLFF
DNA: TGTGCCAGCAGGGCTTTCGGACAGGAAAAACTGTTTTTT
V: TRBV2
D: NA
J: TRBJ1-4
size: NA

CDR3: CAWRALGQGANYGYTF
DNA: TGTGCCTGGCGGGCCCTGGGACAGGGGGCGAACTATGGCTACACCTTC
V: TRBV30
D: TRBD1
J: TRBJ1-2
size: NA

CDR3: CAWSVSKMDTGELFF
DNA: TGTGCCTGGAGTGTTAGCAAAATGGACACCGGGGAGCTGTTTTTT
V: TRBV30
D: NA
J: TRBJ2-2
size: NA

CDR3: CASSQDLQFYGYTF
DNA: TGCGCCAGCAGCCAAGATCTACAGTTCTATGGCTACACCTTC
V: TRBV4-1
D: NA
J: TRBJ1-2
size: NA

CDR3: CASSLEVPTGGVWNEQFF
DNA: TGCGCCAGCAGCTTGGAGGTTCCTACAGGGGGTGTGTGGAATGAGCAGTTCTTC
V: TRBV5-1
D: TRBD1
J: TRBJ2-1
size: NA

CDR3: CASRHFSGRAAYEQYF
DNA: TGTGCCAGCAGGCACTTCAGCGGGAGGGCCGCCTACGAGCAGTACTTC
V: TRBV11-2
D: TRBD2
J: TRBJ2-7
size: NA

CDR3: CASSLGFTAYGYTF
DNA: TGTGCCAGCAGCTTAGGGTTTACAGCCTATGGCTACACCTTC
V: TRBV7-2
D: NA
J: TRBJ1-2
size: NA

CDR3: CASSFNQGWNEQFF
DNA: TGTGCCAGCAGCTTTAATCAGGGATGGAATGAGCAGTTCTTC
V: TRBV7-9
D: NA
J: TRBJ2-1
size: NA

CDR3: CASSQVWGRTGDEQFF
DNA: TGTGCCAGCAGCCAAGTATGGGGGCGCACTGGGGATGAGCAGTTCTTC
V: TRBV14
D: NA
J: TRBJ2-1
size: once

CDR3: CASSLDGLAGITGELFF
DNA: TGTGCCAGCAGCTTAGACGGTCTAGCGGGAATCACCGGGGAGCTGTTTTTT
V: TRBV11-2
D: TRBD2
J: TRBJ2-2
size: NA

CDR3: CSSSTSFGQAWGYTF
DNA: TGTTCCAGCAGCACCTCTTTTGGACAGGCGTGGGGCTACACCTTC
V: TRBV7-9
D: TRBD1
J: TRBJ1-2
size: NA

CDR3: CASSEWSENTEAFF
DNA: TGTGCCAGCAGTGAATGGTCAGAGAACACTGAAGCTTTCTTT
V: TRBV25-1
D: NA
J: TRBJ1-1
size: NA

CDR3: CASSGGSYNSPLHF
DNA: TGTGCCAGCAGCGGGGGTTCCTATAATTCACCCCTCCACTTT
V: TRBV2
D: NA
J: TRBJ1-6
size: NA

CDR3: CAWSLGTSGGWNEQFF
DNA: TGTGCCTGGAGTTTAGGGACTAGCGGGGGGTGGAATGAGCAGTTCTTC
V: TRBV30
D: TRBD2
J: TRBJ2-1
size: few

CDR3: CASSPPGQLSGYTF
DNA: TGTGCCAGTAGTCCCCCGGGACAGCTCTCTGGCTACACCTTC
V: TRBV19
D: TRBD1
J: TRBJ1-2
size: NA

CDR3: CASSGGRGVLWPQHF
DNA: TGTGCCAGCAGCGGTGGCAGGGGGGTCCTTTGGCCCCAGCATTTT
V: TRBV7-2
D: TRBD1
J: TRBJ1-5
size: once

CDR3: CASSLAAQGYNEKLFF
DNA: TGTGCCAGCAGCTTAGCCGCACAGGGCTATAATGAAAAACTGTTTTTT
V: TRBV7-8
D: NA
J: TRBJ1-4
size: NA

CDR3: CASSDSRQGETGELFF
DNA: TGTGCCAGCAGTGACTCGAGACAGGGCGAAACCGGGGAGCTGTTTTTT
V: TRBV6-4
D: TRBD1
J: TRBJ2-2
size: NA

CDR3: CATSRDQGVGEKLFF
DNA: TGTGCCACCAGCAGAGATCAGGGGGTTGGTGAAAAACTGTTTTTT
V: TRBV15
D: TRBD1
J: TRBJ1-4
size: NA

CDR3: CASSLAEGVDYGYTF
DNA: TGCGCCAGCAGCTTAGCTGAGGGAGTAGACTATGGCTACACCTTC
V: TRBV5-1
D: NA
J: TRBJ1-2
size: NA

CDR3: CAISGTESYGYTF
DNA: TGTGCCATCAGTGGGACAGAGTCCTATGGCTACACCTTC
V: TRBV10-3
D: NA
J: TRBJ1-2
size: NA

CDR3: CASSEANIGDSGANVLTF
DNA: TGTGCCAGCAGTGAAGCGAATATAGGAGACTCTGGGGCCAACGTCCTGACTTTC
V: TRBV6-1
D: NA
J: TRBJ2-6
size: few

CDR3: CASGSLGTSGHYEQYF
DNA: TGTGCCAGCGGCTCGCTAGGAACTTCGGGACACTACGAGCAGTACTTC
V: TRBV7-8
D: NA
J: TRBJ2-7
size: NA

CDR3: CASSKRYGSQIIRMNTEAFF
DNA: TGTGCCAGCAGTAAGAGGTACGGTTCCCAAATAATTCGCATGAACACTGAAGCTTTCTTT
V: TRBV27
D: NA
J: TRBJ1-1
size: NA

CDR3: CASSSELGNTEAFF
DNA: TGTGCCAGCAGCTCGGAACTAGGCAACACTGAAGCTTTCTTT
V: TRBV7-6
D: NA
J: TRBJ1-1
size: NA

CDR3: CASSYGGGYGYTF
DNA: TGTGCCAGCAGTTACGGGGGCGGCTATGGCTACACCTTC
V: TRBV6-5
D: NA
J: TRBJ1-2
size: NA

CDR3: CAWGTTGPNQPQHF
DNA: TGTGCCTGGGGTACGACAGGGCCCAATCAGCCCCAGCATTTT
V: TRBV30
D: TRBD1
J: TRBJ1-5
size: NA

CDR3: CASSPLRNYEQYF
DNA: TGTGCCAGCAGCCCATTGCGGAACTACGAGCAGTACTTC
V: TRBV7-2
D: NA
J: TRBJ2-7
size: NA

CDR3: CASSLLQTYQPQHF
DNA: TGTGCCAGCAGCTTATTACAGACCTATCAGCCCCAGCATTTT
V: TRBV5-5
D: NA
J: TRBJ1-5
size: few

CDR3: CASSLISVLPHGNTIYF
DNA: TGTGCCAGCAGCTTGATTTCGGTTCTACCTCATGGAAACACCATATATTTT
V: TRBV5-5
D: NA
J: TRBJ1-3
size: NA

CDR3: CASSPQGATNEKLFF
DNA: TGTGCCAGCTCACCCCAGGGCGCAACTAATGAAAAACTGTTTTTT
V: TRBV18
D: NA
J: TRBJ1-4
size: NA

CDR3: CASSRSLRQNYEQYF
DNA: TGTGCCAGCTCACGATCTCTGCGACAGAATTACGAGCAGTACTTC
V: TRBV18
D: NA
J: TRBJ2-7
size: NA

CDR3: CASSDLDRTNSPLHF
DNA: TGTGCCAGCAGTGACTTGGACAGGACCAATTCACCCCTCCACTTT
V: TRBV6-1
D: TRBD1
J: TRBJ1-6
size: NA

CDR3: CATRQGVFNEQFF
DNA: TGTGCCACTAGACAGGGGGTTTTCAATGAGCAGTTCTTC
V: TRBV19
D: TRBD1
J: TRBJ2-1
size: NA

CDR3: CASRRQIATTDTQYF
DNA: TGTGCCAGCAGACGGCAGATAGCCACTACAGATACGCAGTATTTT
V: TRBV2
D: NA
J: TRBJ2-3
size: NA

CDR3: CASTMQVGNTEAFF
DNA: TGTGCCAGCACCATGCAGGTGGGGAACACTGAAGCTTTCTTT
V: TRBV14
D: NA
J: TRBJ1-1
size: few

CDR3: CASTGRTEAFF
DNA: TGTGCCAGCACAGGGAGGACTGAAGCTTTCTTT
V: TRBV27
D: NA
J: TRBJ1-1
size: NA

CDR3: CASSLQGPQSSYNEQFF
DNA: TGTGCCAGCAGCTTACAGGGGCCACAAAGCTCCTACAATGAGCAGTTCTTC
V: TRBV5-6
D: TRBD1
J: TRBJ2-1
size: NA

CDR3: CASSLGGSDRGQPQHF
DNA: TGCGCCAGCAGCTTGGGAGGTTCGGACAGGGGGCAGCCCCAGCATTTT
V: TRBV5-1
D: TRBD1
J: TRBJ1-5
size: NA

CDR3: CASSPPGALTDTQYF
DNA: TGTGCCAGCTCACCACCGGGAGCCCTCACAGATACGCAGTATTTT
V: TRBV18
D: NA
J: TRBJ2-3
size: NA

CDR3: CASTARWSGSSYNEQFF
DNA: TGTGCCAGCACCGCCCGGTGGAGCGGGAGCTCCTACAATGAGCAGTTCTTC
V: TRBV7-2
D: TRBD2
J: TRBJ2-1
size: NA

CDR3: CASSLLGLAGGNYNEQFF
DNA: TGTGCCAGCAGTTTATTGGGATTAGCGGGGGGGAACTACAATGAGCAGTTCTTC
V: TRBV27
D: TRBD2
J: TRBJ2-1
size: NA

CDR3: CASSYQGSEAFF
DNA: TGTGCCAGCAGTTACCAGGGGTCTGAAGCTTTCTTT
V: TRBV6-6
D: NA
J: TRBJ1-1
size: NA

CDR3: CASSYLTSGRPGELFF
DNA: TGTGCCAGCAGTTACCTCACTAGCGGGAGACCCGGGGAGCTGTTTTTT
V: TRBV6-5
D: TRBD2
J: TRBJ2-2
size: NA

CDR3: CASSVVWGGSNFRGEKLFF
DNA: TGTGCCAGCAGCGTAGTCTGGGGGGGGTCGAACTTTCGTGGTGAAAAACTGTTTTTT
V: TRBV9
D: NA
J: TRBJ1-4
size: NA

CDR3: CASSPQLAGGESSYEQYF
DNA: TGTGCCAGCAGCCCCCAGCTAGCGGGGGGGGAAAGCTCCTACGAGCAGTACTTC
V: TRBV7-9
D: TRBD2
J: TRBJ2-7
size: NA

CDR3: CASSQRRQFNQPQHF
DNA: TGCGCCAGCAGCCAAAGGAGACAGTTCAATCAGCCCCAGCATTTT
V: TRBV4-1
D: NA
J: TRBJ1-5
size: NA

CDR3: CASSQDERGQNYEQYF
DNA: TGTGCCAGCAGCCAAGATGAGAGGGGACAGAACTACGAGCAGTACTTC
V: TRBV4-2
D: TRBD1
J: TRBJ2-7
size: NA

CDR3: CASRQTQGLQPQHF
DNA: TGTGCCAGCAGGCAAACGCAGGGGCTTCAGCCCCAGCATTTT
V: TRBV2
D: NA
J: TRBJ1-5
size: NA

CDR3: CASSLSGGGTTEAFF
DNA: TGCGCCAGCAGCTTATCGGGGGGAGGGACCACTGAAGCTTTCTTT
V: TRBV5-1
D: NA
J: TRBJ1-1
size: NA

CDR3: CASNRDRNQPQHF
DNA: TGTGCCAGCAATAGGGACAGAAATCAGCCCCAGCATTTT
V: TRBV7-2
D: TRBD1
J: TRBJ1-5
size: NA